A selection of T cell receptor beta chains follows, all from one sample in a study of PD-1 blockade in classical Hodgkin lymphoma. TCRdb keeps only in-frame clones here, not all; method: immunoSEQ multiplex PCR. This table holds some 93,000 clones, around 80% found once. Source: peripheral blood mononuclear cells (PBMCs), taken before the fourth cycle of nivolumab. Receptor source: a human donor with classical Hodgkin lymphoma. CDR3s include the opening cysteine and the closing phenylalanine or tryptophan. Fields, in order: V gene, CDR3 length, clone size, CDR3 protein. Size is stated for part of the rows, as once, few or many counts, or as a class when the clone is expanded.

TRBV6-1	15	.	CASSDRATTNEKLFF
TRBV7-3	13	.	CASSLQLNTEAFF
TRBV19	16	.	CASSRRGPPGSYEQYF
TRBV6-6	14	.	CASSYGQVNTEAFF
TRBV27	15	.	CASSFYGRVDQPQHF
TRBV2	15	.	CASSSGQGPQETQYF
TRBV19	18	.	CASSIGPDRGHHNSPLHF
TRBV28	19	.	CASSSIAPSSFGLDNEQFF
TRBV19	15	.	CASSMTAGSNYGYTF
TRBV10-3	18	.	CAIRSGQRTELGANVLTF
TRBV18	15	few	CASSPGGQGINGYTF
TRBV7-9	13	.	CASSPLRGWEQYF
TRBV6-5	11	.	CASRRRETQYF
TRBV19	14	.	CASSYSGGTGEQYF
TRBV27	15	few	CASSLYWDLSYEQYF
TRBV19	15	few	CASSIAILGPYEQYF
TRBV7-3	13	.	CASSLRRKETQYF
TRBV6-5	12	.	CASGEGLQPQHF
TRBV10-3	13	.	CAISVGEYTEAFF
TRBV5-1	15	few	CASSISTQRNTEAFF